Following are 31 T cell receptor beta chains from one sample sequenced in a study of T cells in Graves' hyperthyroidism and ophthalmopathy. Authors of the study amplified TCR beta CDR3 regions from RNA transcripts. An initial round of RT-PCR targeting the TCR CDR3 relied on the HTBI primer set. TCRdb reprocessed the multiplex PCR reads with MiXCR, giving one entry per CDR3 protein. The table lists some 620,000 distinct CDR3 sequences, around 15% of them singletons. The specimen was blood. The receptors here all came from a woman aged 25 to 45 with Graves' hyperthyroidism.

This clonotype has ten or more counts. This chain joins TRBV11-3 and TRBJ1-1; unclear D gene. Trimming removed 1 base at V and 8 bases at J, with 11 bases between. The CDR3 runs to 13 residues. Germline V CDR1 and CDR2: SGHNT, YENEEA. This CDR3 is CASSLGRGREAFF. As DNA, the CDR3 is TGTGCCAGCAGCTTAGGGCGAGGAAGAGAAGCTTTCTTT.

This clonotype has at least ten counts. The rearrangement joins TRBV6-1 to TRBJ1-2, with 7 bases aligning to TRBD1. V shed 7 bases and J 8 bases; nucleotides not matched to a gene: 7. CDR1 is MNHNS and CDR2 is SASEGT in the germline V gene. The CDR3 consists of 12 residues. This CDR3 is CASTTRQGGYTF. In nucleotides, the CDR3 is TGTGCCAGCACCACGAGACAGGGCGGCTACACCTTC.

V usage is TRBV28 and J usage is TRBJ1-1, with D perhaps TRBD1 (5 bases). CDR1 is MDHEN, CDR2 SYDVKM, per germline. V was trimmed by 5 bases and J by 5 bases, leaving 15 bases between them. The CDR3 has 14 residues. The CDR3 sequence is CASSAAGRRTEAFF. CDR3 nucleotides: TGTGCCAGCAGTGCGGCAGGGAGGAGGACTGAAGCTTTCTTT.

J is TRBJ2-1 and V is TRBV4-2; D remains ambiguous. CDR1 is LGHNA and CDR2 is YNFKEQ in the germline V gene. The CDR3 consists of 13 residues. Trimming took off 2 bases at V and 3 bases at J, with 5 bases between the two ends. The CDR3 DNA sequence: TGTGCCAGCAGCCAACACTACTACAATGAGCAGTTCTTC. It yields the protein CASSQHYYNEQFF.

Ten or more counts support this clonotype. This sequence joins TRBV28 and TRBJ1-4, with TRBD1 identical over 7 bases. This CDR3 spans 14 amino acids. V shed 5 bases and J 8 bases; nucleotides not matched to a gene: 8. In germline, CDR1 is MDHEN, CDR2 SYDVKM. The CDR3 nucleotides are TGTGCCAGCAGTACACAGGGGTTCGCGGAAAAACTGTTTTTT. The encoded protein is CASSTQGFAEKLFF.

This clonotype was counted many times. The chain links TRBV4-1 to TRBJ2-5; D not certain. Germline CDR1 reads MGHRA; CDR2 reads YSYEKL. The V and J ends lost 2 bases and 1 base respectively, with 8 bases between them. The CDR3 consists of 14 residues. In DNA form, the CDR3 reads TGCGCCAGCAGCCAACAGGCTTTCCAAGAGACCCAGTACTTC. Its translation: CASSQQAFQETQYF.

Remarks on this clonotype: Germline and junction disagree at one end, which may indicate a read error. The chain couples TRBV2 to TRBJ2-2; TRBD2 might be the D (5 bases). Germline-derived CDR1 and CDR2 are SNHLY and FYNNEI. The CDR3 is 14 amino acids. In DNA, the CDR3 is TGTGCCAGCAGTGAAGTAGGTGTAACCGGGGAGCCGTTTTTT. This sequence encodes CASSEVGVTGEPFF.

This clonotype was counted only a few times. V usage is TRBV27 and J usage is TRBJ1-5, with a possible D match to TRBD1 (5 bases). The CDR3 totals 14 residues. V lost 9 bases to trimming and J lost 1 base, with 13 bases between them. Germline CDR1 is MNHEY and CDR2 is SMNVEV (reference sequence). The CDR3 region has the DNA TGTGCCAGTGCCCACCGGGGGAGCAATCAGCCCCAGCATTTT. Protein sequence: CASAHRGSNQPQHF.

The chain employs TRBV7-9 and TRBJ1-5; D is perhaps TRBD1 (5 bases). V was cut by 5 bases and J by 0 bases, with 14 bases left in between. The CDR3 runs to 16 residues. Germline V gives CDR1 SEHNR, CDR2 FQNEAQ (reference sequence). DNA for the CDR3: TGTGCCAGCAGCCCGGGACCTTTGTATAGCAATCAGCCCCAGCATTTT. This gives the protein CASSPGPLYSNQPQHF. Using reference TRBV7-9 and TRBJ1-5 for the parts outside the CDR3, the full variable domain is DTGVSQNPRHKITKRGQNVTFRCDPISEHNRLYWYRQTLGQGPEFLTYFQNEAQLEKSRLLSDRFSAERPKGSFSTLEIQRTEQGDSAMYLCASSPGPLYSNQPQHFGDGTRLSIL.

This clonotype has a count of ten or more. This chain connects TRBV11-2 to TRBJ2-1; 8 nucleotides align to TRBD2. The CDR3 consists of 16 residues. Germline CDR1 is SGHAT and CDR2 is FQNNGV. J was trimmed by 3 bases and V by 3 bases; bases with no gene match: 7. In nucleotides, the CDR3 is TGTGCCAGCAGCTTCGAACTAGCGGCCCTCTACAATGAGCAGTTCTTC. Its translation is CASSFELAALYNEQFF.

This clonotype was recorded many times. V gene TRBV18 combines with J gene TRBJ2-1, with 7 bases that match TRBD1. This CDR3 is built from 14 residues. Germline V gene sequence: CDR1 KGHSH, CDR2 LQKENI. J was trimmed by 5 bases and V by 1 base; bases with no gene match: 2. The CDR3 nucleotides are TGTGCCAGCTCACCACGGGACAGCGACAATGAGCAGTTCTTC. Translated: CASSPRDSDNEQFF. The variable domain in full, completed from reference TRBV18 and TRBJ2-1, reads NAGVMQNPRHLVRRRGQEARLRCSPMKGHSHVYWYRQLPEEGLKFMVYLQKENIIDESGMPKERFSAEFPKEGPSILRIQQVVRGDSAAYFCASSPRDSDNEQFFGPGTRLTVL.

In this sample, this clonotype turned up many times. The rearrangement joins TRBV28 to TRBJ1-2; D not certain. This CDR3 comprises 12 residues. Germline loops: CDR1 MDHEN, CDR2 SYDVKM. V lost 2 bases, J lost 7 bases, and 8 bases lay in between. The CDR3, as DNA: TGTGCCAGCAGTTTAACCGGGTTTGGCTACACCTTC. This sequence encodes CASSLTGFGYTF.

Of note for this clonotype: A much larger clone sits a single nucleotide away, making a read error possible. The conserved phenylalanine or tryptophan normally closing the CDR3 is absent here, so this likely arose from a read error. The chain combines TRBV6-2 or TRBV6-3 with TRBJ1-2; D is unclear. The length of the CDR3 is 12 residues. Trimming stripped 2 bases from V and 4 bases from J, with 5 bases between. Germline CDR1 is MNHEY and CDR2 is SVGEGT. CDR3 in amino acids: CASSYPRYGYTL. The CDR3 DNA is TGTGCCAGCAGTTACCCCCGCTATGGCTACACCCTC.

The chain joins TRBV28 to TRBJ2-7; no clear D gene. Germline loops: CDR1 MDHEN, CDR2 SYDVKM. V was pared by 2 bases and J by 3 bases, with 11 bases between. The CDR3 covers 14 residues. CDR3 amino acids: CASSLEVRGYEQYF. The DNA of the CDR3 is TGTGCCAGCAGTTTAGAGGTCCGCGGCTACGAGCAGTACTTC.

This clonotype appeared a few times. The chain joins TRBV13 to TRBJ2-2; D unclear. Germline V gives CDR1 PRHDT, CDR2 FYEKMQ (reference sequence). Trimming took off 1 base at V and 1 base at J, with 7 bases between the two ends. This CDR3 has 15 amino acids. The CDR3 bases are TGTGCCAGCAGCTTAGACGGAGAGAACACCGGGGAGCTGTTTTTT. Translated: CASSLDGENTGELFF.

Details on this clonotype: Since the CDR3 does not end with the conserved phenylalanine or tryptophan, this likely comes from a read error. The rearrangement uses TRBV28 and TRBJ2-5; unclear D gene. The CDR3 covers 13 residues. Germline values: CDR1 MDHEN, CDR2 SYDVKM. Trimming pared 6 bases from V and 5 bases from J, leaving 13 bases between. The DNA of the CDR3 is TGTGCCAGCAGGAAGAGCTTGCGGGAGACCCAGTACTCC. Residues: CASRKSLRETQYS.

This clonotype was seen at least ten times. The V call is TRBV7-3, the J call TRBJ2-5; 10 nucleotides match TRBD2. The trim removed 1 base at V and 4 bases at J, leaving 12 bases unmatched. The CDR3 runs 18 residues. Germline V lookup: CDR1 SGHTA, CDR2 FQGTGA. The DNA for the CDR3 is TGTGCCAGCAGCTTAAGGCCTCCTCTAGCGGGAGTTTCAGAGACCCAGTACTTC. As protein: CASSLRPPLAGVSETQYF.

This clonotype has ten or more counts. The CDR3 bases are TGTGCCAGCAGTTTAGAGAAGGGCGGACCCACTGAAGCTTTCTTT. This gives the protein CASSLEKGGPTEAFF. This chain connects TRBV12-3 or TRBV12-4 to TRBJ1-1; D remains ambiguous. This CDR3 is built from 15 residues. The V gene lost 1 base and the J gene lost 4 bases, with 13 bases spanning the gap.

This clonotype came up many times. The chain has TRBV28 and TRBJ1-2; TRBD1 matches at 7 bases. V was clipped by 5 bases and J by 6 bases; unmatched bases: 9. The CDR3 is made up of 14 amino acids. The germline gives CDR1 MDHEN, CDR2 SYDVKM. The CDR3 spells CASSLPRDRDGYTF. CDR3 in DNA: TGTGCCAGCAGTCTCCCCCGGGACAGAGATGGCTACACCTTC.

The genes are TRBV10-1 and TRBJ2-5; 7 nucleotides align to TRBD1. CDR1 is WNHNN and CDR2 is SYGVQD in the germline V gene (reference sequence). The CDR3 covers 13 residues. J lost 2 bases, V lost 8 bases, and 5 bases had no gene match. The CDR3 here is CASGEQGQETQYF. CDR3 bases: TGCGCCAGCGGAGAACAGGGGCAAGAGACCCAGTACTTC.

In its sample, this clonotype was seen many times. This rearrangement joins TRBV28 to TRBJ2-3; 8 bases line up with TRBD1. The CDR3 consists of 14 residues. V shed 6 bases, J shed 3 bases, and the junction held 5 bases outside the gene matches. Looked up from germline, CDR1 is MDHEN and CDR2 is SYDVKM. CDR3 protein: CASRDRGYTDTQYF. CDR3 sequence (DNA): TGTGCCAGCAGAGACAGGGGCTATACAGATACGCAGTATTTT. The whole variable domain, remainder taken from reference TRBV28 and TRBJ2-3, is DVKVTQSSRYLVKRTGEKVFLECVQDMDHENMFWYRQDPGLGLRLIYFSYDVKMKEKGDIPEGYSVSREKKERFSLILESASTNQTSMYLCASRDRGYTDTQYFGPGTRLTVL.

This clonotype was recorded many times. The chain links TRBV12-3 or TRBV12-4 to TRBJ2-3, with 10 bases lining up with TRBD2. CDR3 size: 15 residues. The V gene end was trimmed by 6 bases and the J gene end by 4 bases; junction bases not matched to a gene: 7. This CDR3 is CASSLAGATADTQYF. CDR3 bases: TGTGCCAGCAGCCTAGCGGGAGCAACCGCAGATACGCAGTATTTT.

This clonotype came up many times. The chain employs TRBV20-1 and TRBJ2-3, with 7 bases matching TRBD2. V was pared by 6 bases and J by 8 bases, with 14 bases of the junction left unmatched. The V gene's germline CDR1 is DFQATT and CDR2 SNEGSKA (reference sequence). The CDR3 extends over 14 amino acids. In DNA, the CDR3 is TGCAGTGCCCTCCCCAGACTAGCTCCTATTACGCAGTATTTT. It encodes CSALPRLAPITQYF.

This clonotype was detected ten times or more. The V gene is TRBV28, the J gene TRBJ1-2, with D possibly being TRBD1 (5 bases). The CDR3 sequence is 13 residues long. Trimming left V 8 bases short and J 8 bases short, with 18 bases between. Germline V gives CDR1 MDHEN, CDR2 SYDVKM. DNA of the CDR3: TGTGCCAGCCGACCCTCCGGGGCGGGCGGCTACACCTTC. The encoded protein is CASRPSGAGGYTF.

The CDR3 here is CASRDRDVTQYF. In nucleotides, the CDR3 is TGTGCCAGCCGGGACAGGGATGTTACCCAGTACTTC. The chain uses TRBV6-1 and TRBJ2-5; 9 bases are a match to TRBD1. V lost 8 bases to trimming and J lost 8 bases; unmatched junction nucleotides: 6. The CDR3 is 12 amino acids. The germline CDR1 and CDR2 sequences are MNHNS and SASEGT.

This clonotype was observed a few times. This chain joins TRBV24-1 and TRBJ2-1; D is ambiguous. V lost 4 bases and J lost 0, with 15 bases in between. The CDR3 spans 17 residues. Germline lookup yields CDR1 KGHDR and CDR2 SFDVKD. CDR3 amino acids: CATSDPQGSSSYNEQFF. CDR3 sequence (DNA): TGTGCCACCAGTGACCCCCAAGGCAGCAGCTCCTACAATGAGCAGTTCTTC.

In this sample, this clonotype turned up a few times. CDR3 amino acids: CASSYSTGTRTNTGELFF. CDR3 coding DNA: TGTGCCAGCAGTTACTCCACCGGGACACGTACGAACACCGGGGAGCTGTTTTTT. The chain employs TRBV6-5 and TRBJ2-2; a weak D match, TRBD1 (6 bases). V shed 0 bases and J shed 0 bases, with 14 bases lying between them. Germline V gene sequence: CDR1 MNHEY, CDR2 SVGAGI. The CDR3 has 18 residues.

This clonotype has at least ten counts. CDR3 sequence: CASSSSLGGSPYEQYF. CDR3 coding DNA: TGTGCCAGCAGCTCCTCCTTAGGAGGTAGCCCCTACGAGCAGTACTTC. The chain couples TRBV7-8 to TRBJ2-7; a weak D match, TRBD2 (5 bases). V lost 4 bases and J lost 2, with 18 bases in between. Germline V gene sequence: CDR1 SGHVS, CDR2 FQNEAQ. CDR3 length equals 16 residues.

This clonotype was recorded many times. CDR3 in DNA: TGTGCCAGCAGTTCCCTCAGGGGAAGGGGCTACACCTTC. Protein sequence: CASSSLRGRGYTF. The chain joins TRBV28 to TRBJ1-2; possible D gene TRBD1, 6 bases. Deletions cut 4 bases from V and 8 bases from J, with 14 bases between. This CDR3 contains 13 residues. CDR1 MDHEN and CDR2 SYDVKM come from the germline V gene.

This clonotype was seen ten or more times. The rearrangement uses TRBV2 and TRBJ1-1, with a possible D match to TRBD1 (5 bases). V was shortened by 2 bases and J by 7 bases, with 20 bases between the two germline ends. In germline, CDR1 is SNHLY, CDR2 FYNNEI. This CDR3 has 16 residues. The CDR3 bases are TGTGCCAGCAGTGAAACGGGACGGATTAGCATGAGTGAAGCTTTCTTT. Its translation is CASSETGRISMSEAFF.

The chain is built from TRBV20-1 and TRBJ1-3, with D uncertain. Between the trimmed V and J ends, which lost 0 bases and 0 bases, there was a span of 6 bases. The V gene's germline CDR1 is DFQATT and CDR2 SNEGSKA (reference sequence). The CDR3 contains 14 residues. The CDR3 bases are TGCAGTGCTAGAGACGGGTACTCTGGAAACACCATATATTTT. Translating gives CSARDGYSGNTIYF.